This note documents a single T cell receptor beta chain sequence. Its specificity is not known. The sample comes from a study of human versus mouse CDR3 diversity and MHC coevolution. Study outcomes and limitations: iCHAO1 estimated the human TCR beta repertoire at 1.5 million to 2 million clonotypes.

Assay: immunoSEQ multiplex PCR; the TCRdb copy retains only in-frame clones and omits some. The data hold about 77,000 clones, with approximately 90% observed a single time. The CDR3 consists of 15 residues. The V segment lost 4 bases and the J segment 7 bases; nucleotides outside the gene matches: 9. CDR1 is SGHTA, CDR2 FQGTGA, per germline. The specimen was naive CD4+ T cells from blood. Subset noted: CD45RO-negative CD62L-positive naive CD4 T cells. This clonotype was sampled from a person aged 30-69 years in good health. The chain links TRBV7-3 to TRBJ2-2; TRBD2 agrees at 7 bases. CDR3: CASSSQLAGSGELFF. CDR3 bases: TGTGCCAGCAGCTCTCAGTTAGCGGGTAGCGGGGAGCTGTTTTTT.